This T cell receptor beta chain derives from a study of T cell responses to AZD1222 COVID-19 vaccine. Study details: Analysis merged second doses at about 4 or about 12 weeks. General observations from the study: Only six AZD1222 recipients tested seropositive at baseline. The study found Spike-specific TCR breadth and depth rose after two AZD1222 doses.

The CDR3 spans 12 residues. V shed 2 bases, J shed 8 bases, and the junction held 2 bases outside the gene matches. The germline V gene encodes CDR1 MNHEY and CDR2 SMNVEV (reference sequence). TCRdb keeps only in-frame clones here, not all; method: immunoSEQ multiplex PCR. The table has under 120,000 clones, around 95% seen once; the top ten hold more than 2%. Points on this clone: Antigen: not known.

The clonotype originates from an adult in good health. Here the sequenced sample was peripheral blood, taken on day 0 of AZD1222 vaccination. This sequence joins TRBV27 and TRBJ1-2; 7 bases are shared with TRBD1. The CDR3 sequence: CASSLQGEGYTF. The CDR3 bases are TGTGCCAGCAGTTTACAGGGGGAGGGCTACACCTTC.